What follows are 20 T cell receptor beta chains derived from one specimen sequenced in a study of cytomegalovirus exposure and HLA in healthy donors. It was with 60 Vbeta and 13 Jbeta primers that the PCR ran. Repertoires were generated with immunoSEQ multiplex PCR, while TCRdb's copy carries only in-frame clones and drops some. The table has 50,000 to 70,000 clones, approximately 80% seen once. Sequencing was performed on PBMCs. The source of these receptors is a female donor in good health and CMV-seronegative.

The chain links TRBV20-1 to TRBJ2-7, with D possibly being TRBD1 (6 bases). The V gene's germline CDR1 is DFQATT and CDR2 SNEGSKA (reference sequence). V was trimmed by 6 bases and J by 4 bases, leaving 10 bases between them. This CDR3 has 11 amino acids. The CDR3 sequence is CSARDNYEQYF. For the CDR3, the DNA is TGCAGTGCAAGGGACAATTACGAGCAGTACTTC.

The chain couples TRBV2 to TRBJ1-2; D possibly corresponds to TRBD1 (5 bases). Trimming took 3 bases from V and 2 from J, leaving 13 bases between them. This CDR3 is built from 15 residues. Germline values: CDR1 SNHLY, CDR2 FYNNEI. The CDR3 region is CASSDGQVINYGYTF. CDR3 nucleotide sequence: TGTGCCAGCAGTGATGGACAAGTCATCAACTATGGCTACACCTTC.

The chain links TRBV27 to TRBJ1-1; 9 nucleotides line up with TRBD1. Germline assignment: CDR1 MNHEY and CDR2 SMNVEV (reference sequence). The CDR3 runs 15 residues. V lost 3 bases to trimming and J lost 4 bases; unmatched junction nucleotides: 6. CDR3 DNA sequence: TGTGCCAGCAGTTTCGGAACAGGGGGCCTCACTGAAGCTTTCTTT. Translation gives CASSFGTGGLTEAFF.

The CDR3 spells CASSPGTLVSYEQYF. The CDR3 DNA follows: TGTGCCAGCAGTCCTGGGACACTCGTGTCCTACGAGCAGTACTTC. The rearrangement uses TRBV28 and TRBJ2-7, with a tentative D call TRBD1 (6 bases). This CDR3 region has 15 residues. The V gene lost 5 bases and the J gene lost 1 base, with 15 bases spanning the gap. Germline CDR1 reads MDHEN; CDR2 reads SYDVKM.

The chain links TRBV7-8 to TRBJ2-4; TRBD1 agrees at 8 bases. V dropped 4 bases and J dropped 1; count of bases not matched to a gene: 6. From germline, CDR1 is SGHVS and CDR2 FQNEAQ. The CDR3 is made up of 16 amino acids. CDR3 sequence reads: CASSSIGTGAKNIQYF. CDR3 coding DNA: TGTGCCAGCAGCTCAATAGGGACAGGTGCCAAAAACATTCAGTACTTC.

The chain is built from TRBV2 and TRBJ2-1; a weak D match, TRBD2 (6 bases). The germline gives CDR1 SNHLY, CDR2 FYNNEI. Trimming took off 4 bases at V and 2 bases at J, with 9 bases between the two ends. The CDR3 runs to 14 residues. The CDR3 DNA sequence: TGTGCCAGCAGTGGACTAGGCCCCTACAATGAGCAGTTCTTC. Protein sequence: CASSGLGPYNEQFF.

This sequence joins TRBV5-8 and TRBJ1-2; D is perhaps TRBD1 (6 bases). The germline V gene has CDR1 SGHTS and CDR2 YDEGEE. V was shortened by 5 bases and J by 2 bases, with 13 bases between the two germline ends. CDR3 length: 14 amino acids. The CDR3 DNA sequence: TGTGCCAGCAGTTCCATCGGGACAAACTATGGCTACACCTTC. This translates into CASSSIGTNYGYTF.

This chain joins TRBV18 and TRBJ2-7; 7 bases map to TRBD1. Germline V gives CDR1 KGHSH, CDR2 LQKENI. The CDR3 is 14 amino acids. With 4 bases clipped from V and 0 bases from J, the junction kept 3 bases outside the gene matches. The CDR3 DNA is TGTGCCAGCTCACGGGGACAGTCCTCCTACGAGCAGTACTTC. This translates into CASSRGQSSYEQYF.

This rearrangement joins TRBV27 to TRBJ1-2, with a possible D match to TRBD1 (6 bases). Germline values: CDR1 MNHEY, CDR2 SMNVEV (reference sequence). The CDR3 loop spans 14 amino acids. V was trimmed by 6 bases and J by 10 bases, leaving 21 bases between them. The CDR3 nucleotides read TGTGCCAGCAGACGTCTCCCGGGGGGGCTATACTACACCTTC. Translating gives CASRRLPGGLYYTF.

This chain uses TRBV2 with TRBJ1-5; D is uncertain. The length of the CDR3 is 14 residues. V was clipped by 4 bases and J by 9 bases, with 16 bases between them. CDR1 SNHLY and CDR2 FYNNEI come from the germline V gene. The CDR3 sequence: CASSGRTAHGPQHF. In DNA, the CDR3 is TGTGCCAGCAGTGGAAGAACAGCCCACGGGCCCCAGCATTTT.

The CDR3 sequence is CASSLDLGGSYNEQFF. The CDR3 region has the DNA TGTGCCAGCAGCTTGGATCTAGGAGGCTCCTACAATGAGCAGTTCTTC. V usage is TRBV7-9 and J usage is TRBJ2-1; TRBD2 is a possible D gene (5 bases). The length of the CDR3 is 16 residues. Germline CDR1 SEHNR, CDR2 FQNEAQ (reference sequence). V was pared by 3 bases and J by 0 bases, with 12 bases between.

The rearrangement uses TRBV7-3 and TRBJ2-2; 10 bases align to TRBD2. This CDR3 spans 16 amino acids. CDR1 SGHTA and CDR2 FQGTGA come from the germline V gene. With 2 bases clipped from V and 4 bases from J, the junction kept 4 bases outside the gene matches. CDR3 sequence: CASSLLAGARTGELFF. The CDR3 nucleotides are TGTGCCAGCAGCTTACTAGCGGGAGCGCGCACCGGGGAGCTGTTTTTT.

V is TRBV10-3 and J is TRBJ2-5; 8 bases align to TRBD2. The CDR3 has 15 residues. Germline lookup yields CDR1 ENHRY and CDR2 SYGVKD. V dropped 2 bases and J dropped 12; count of bases not matched to a gene: 14. CDR3 nucleotide sequence: TGTGCCATCAGTGAGAGCACCGACGGGAGGGGATTGAAGTACTTC. This codes for CAISESTDGRGLKYF.

The chain employs TRBV11-3 and TRBJ2-3; 10 positions agree with TRBD2. This CDR3 is built from 16 residues. Germline V gene lookup returns CDR1 SGHNT and CDR2 YENEEA. Germline trimming cut 1 base from V and 1 base from J; bases unmatched to any gene: 2. The CDR3 DNA is TGTGCCAGCAGCTTAGTAGCGGGGGGACGCACAGATACGCAGTATTTT. Protein: CASSLVAGGRTDTQYF.

This clone was seen only a few times. This chain connects TRBV7-9 to TRBJ2-5, with TRBD1 identical over 11 bases. Germline CDR1 and CDR2: SEHNR and FQNEAQ (reference sequence). The CDR3 is 18 residues long. Trimming removed 2 bases from V and 4 bases from J; junction bases left unmatched: 12. In nucleotides, the CDR3 is TGTGCCAGCAGCTTAATTTCATTGGGGACAGGGGGGCGAGAGACCCAGTACTTC. This gives the protein CASSLISLGTGGRETQYF.

J is TRBJ2-7 and V is TRBV13; D may be TRBD1 (5 bases). V was cut by 3 bases and J by 3 bases, with 15 bases left in between. This CDR3 is 15 amino acids long. Germline V lookup: CDR1 PRHDT, CDR2 FYEKMQ (reference sequence). CDR3 sequence reads: CASSFGQGLNYEQYF. CDR3 in DNA: TGTGCCAGCAGCTTCGGGCAGGGATTGAACTACGAGCAGTACTTC.

The chain links TRBV5-1 to TRBJ2-3, with 12 nucleotides matching TRBD2. This CDR3 spans 16 amino acids. CDR1 SGHRS and CDR2 YFSETQ come from the germline V gene. Germline trimming cut 5 bases from V and 6 bases from J; bases unmatched to any gene: 10. The CDR3, as DNA: TGCGCCAGCAGTTCTAGGACTAGCGGGACGGGCGATACGCAGTATTTT. Translating it yields CASSSRTSGTGDTQYF.

V gene TRBV10-3 combines with J gene TRBJ1-2, with 9 nucleotides matching TRBD1. Germline V lookup: CDR1 ENHRY, CDR2 SYGVKD. Trimming at V came to 2 bases and at J to 1 base, leaving 5 bases not matched to a gene. The CDR3 covers 16 residues. CDR3 DNA sequence: TGTGCCATCAGTGAGGACAGGGGGGCCCGTAACTATGGCTACACCTTC. Translated: CAISEDRGARNYGYTF.

This chain links TRBV11-2 with TRBJ2-5; 9 bases are a match to TRBD1. The tail of the sequence fits TRBJ2-7 better, so the J call may be wrong. Per germline, CDR1 SGHAT and CDR2 FQNNGV. The CDR3 spans 13 residues. The CDR3 DNA sequence: TGTGCCAGCGGGACAGGGAATCAGTACGAGCAGTACTTC. Its protein product is CASGTGNQYEQYF.

The chain uses TRBV28 and TRBJ1-1, with TRBD1 as a possible D gene (5 bases). V was clipped by 3 bases and J by 0 bases, with 20 bases between them. Per germline, CDR1 MDHEN and CDR2 SYDVKM. The CDR3 runs to 18 residues. The CDR3 DNA reads as TGTGCCAGCAGTTTGTCGGGTGGGGCAGCTAGAATGAACACTGAAGCTTTCTTT. This gives the protein CASSLSGGAARMNTEAFF. The full variable domain, its missing parts supplied by reference TRBV28 and TRBJ1-1, is DVKVTQSSRYLVKRTGEKVFLECVQDMDHENMFWYRQDPGLGLRLIYFSYDVKMKEKGDIPEGYSVSREKKERFSLILESASTNQTSMYLCASSLSGGAARMNTEAFFGQGTRLTVV.